The 26 T cell receptor beta chains below all came from one sample that was sequenced in a study of control samples from healthy donors and cancer patients. Sequencing used immunoSEQ multiplex PCR; TCRdb keeps in-frame clones, though not all of them. The sample lists 390,000 or so clones, more than 80% seen once, with just under 6.5% in the top ten. Material for sequencing was PBMCs. These receptors were obtained from a man aged 35 to 55 with head and neck cancer.

This clone was counted a single time. The chain combines TRBV5-4 with TRBJ2-1, with D perhaps TRBD2 (5 bases). Germline values: CDR1 SGHNT, CDR2 YYREEE (reference sequence). V lost 1 base to trimming and J lost 5 bases, with 10 bases between them. There are 14 residues in the CDR3. The CDR3 sequence is CASSLFSSNNEQFF. CDR3 DNA sequence: TGTGCCAGCAGCTTGTTCTCTAGCAACAATGAGCAGTTCTTC.

The chain combines TRBV7-9 with TRBJ2-3, with D tentatively TRBD2 (6 bases). Trimming took off 2 bases at V and 6 bases at J, with 12 bases between the two ends. There are 14 residues in the CDR3. Germline loops: CDR1 SEHNR, CDR2 FQNEAQ (reference sequence). CDR3 in amino acids: CASSLPLGGDTQYF. Here the CDR3 DNA reads TGTGCCAGCAGCTTACCACTAGGAGGGGATACGCAGTATTTT.

V usage is TRBV5-6 and J usage is TRBJ1-1, with 7 positions matching TRBD1. The CDR3 contains 15 residues. Unmatched junction bases numbered 7, after V lost 0 bases and J lost 5 bases. Germline-derived CDR1 and CDR2 are SGHDT and YYEEEE. In nucleotides, the CDR3 is TGTGCCAGCAGCTTGGGACAGGGTGTTGGGACTGAAGCTTTCTTT. It specifies CASSLGQGVGTEAFF.

This chain links TRBV4-2 with TRBJ1-4; D is uncertain. Germline values: CDR1 LGHNA, CDR2 YNFKEQ. CDR3 length equals 15 residues. The V gene lost 3 bases and the J gene lost 6 bases, with 14 bases spanning the gap. CDR3 bases: TGTGCCAGCAGCCACCCGGATGGCTCCGATGAAAAACTGTTTTTT. Encoded protein: CASSHPDGSDEKLFF.

This clone was picked up a small number of times. The rearrangement links TRBV11-2 to TRBJ2-4, with 9 bases matching TRBD2. Germline V gene lookup returns CDR1 SGHAT and CDR2 FQNNGV. V shed 2 bases and J 11 bases; nucleotides not matched to a gene: 4. This CDR3 is built from 13 residues. The CDR3 DNA sequence: TGTGCCAGCAGCTTAAGTTGGACTAGCGTTCAGTACTTC. It codes for CASSLSWTSVQYF.

This chain joins TRBV12-3 or TRBV12-4 and TRBJ1-4, with unresolved D. Trimming cost V 4 bases and J 8 bases, with 11 bases left between them. The CDR3 sequence is 13 residues long. CDR3 sequence reads: CASSSPGEEKLFF. The CDR3 DNA sequence: TGTGCCAGCAGTTCTCCGGGAGAGGAAAAACTGTTTTTT.

The chain links TRBV6-2 or TRBV6-3 to TRBJ2-1; D gene ambiguous. V was cut by 0 bases and J by 4 bases, with 10 bases left in between. Germline V gives CDR1 MNHEY, CDR2 SVGEGT. The CDR3 length is 15 residues. Written as DNA, the CDR3 is TGTGCCAGCAGTTACTCCTTCCCACGGTACAATGAGCAGTTCTTC. Its protein product is CASSYSFPRYNEQFF.

V gene TRBV7-9 combines with J gene TRBJ2-3, with D unresolved. V was shortened by 3 bases and J by 4 bases, with 8 bases between the two germline ends. The germline V gene has CDR1 SEHNR and CDR2 FQNEAQ (reference sequence). This CDR3 comprises 13 residues. The CDR3 coding sequence is TGTGCCAGCAGCTTCTTAGGGTCAGATACGCAGTATTTT. It codes for CASSFLGSDTQYF. Based on the CDR3 plus reference TRBV7-9 and TRBJ2-3, the full variable domain is DTGVSQNPRHKITKRGQNVTFRCDPISEHNRLYWYRQTLGQGPEFLTYFQNEAQLEKSRLLSDRFSAERPKGSFSTLEIQRTEQGDSAMYLCASSFLGSDTQYFGPGTRLTVL.

Points on this clone: Distinct nucleotide sequences in the sample also encode this CDR3. This chain uses TRBV18 with TRBJ1-2; TRBD1 agrees at 11 bases. Germline CDR1 KGHSH, CDR2 LQKENI. The CDR3 has 15 residues. Unmatched junction bases numbered 1, after V lost 4 bases and J lost 0 bases. The CDR3 region is CASSLGQGANYGYTF. Here the CDR3 DNA reads TGTGCCAGCTCACTGGGACAGGGGGCTAACTATGGCTACACCTTC.

V and J are TRBV5-1 and TRBJ2-3; D not certain. The V gene's germline CDR1 is SGHRS and CDR2 YFSETQ. V shed 4 bases and J shed 1 base, with 16 bases lying between them. This CDR3 is built from 16 residues. The CDR3 coding sequence is TGCGCCAGCAGCCCCCTTGAGTTGGGTGGCACAGATACGCAGTATTTT. It codes for CASSPLELGGTDTQYF.

The genes are TRBV11-1 and TRBJ1-1, with D maybe TRBD1 (5 bases). V was shortened by 5 bases and J by 1 base, with 11 bases between the two germline ends. Germline V lookup: CDR1 SGHAT, CDR2 FQDESV (reference sequence). The length of the CDR3 is 14 residues. The CDR3, as DNA: TGTGCCAGCAGCATACAGGACTGGAACACTGAAGCTTTCTTT. It translates to CASSIQDWNTEAFF. Looking up the rest from reference TRBV11-1 and TRBJ1-1 gives the full variable domain: EAEVAQSPRYKITEKSQAVAFWCDPISGHATLYWYRQILGQGPELLVQFQDESVVDDSQLPKDRFSAERLKGVDSTLKIQPAELGDSAMYLCASSIQDWNTEAFFGQGTRLTVV.

CDR3 DNA sequence: TGTGCCAGCAGTTACTCTAGCGGTGAGTTCTTC. It encodes CASSYSSGEFF. The V call is TRBV6-2 or TRBV6-3, the J call TRBJ2-1; D perhaps matches TRBD2 (6 bases). Trimming took 0 bases from V and 14 from J, leaving 8 bases between them. The CDR3 length is 11 residues. Germline V gene data show CDR1 as MNHEY and CDR2 as SVGEGT.

The rearrangement uses TRBV19 and TRBJ2-1, with D maybe TRBD1 (6 bases). V was trimmed by 5 bases and J by 2 bases, leaving 16 bases between them. The germline V gene encodes CDR1 LNHDA and CDR2 SQIVND (reference sequence). This CDR3 spans 16 amino acids. The CDR3 DNA reads TGTGCCAGTAGTGCTCTGGACAGTCCAACCTACAATGAGCAGTTCTTC. This sequence encodes CASSALDSPTYNEQFF.

This clone came up a few times. The CDR3 nucleotides are TGTGCCAGCAGTTGGACGAGCGGGAGGGGGTCCTACGAGCAGTACTTC. Translation: CASSWTSGRGSYEQYF. The V gene is TRBV6-6, the J gene TRBJ2-7; 10 positions agree with TRBD2. The CDR3 covers 16 residues. CDR1 and CDR2 (germline): MNHNY, SVGAGI (reference sequence). J was trimmed by 1 base and V by 4 bases; bases with no gene match: 7.

The CDR3 is CASSFQRVGGFNQPQHF. CDR3 in DNA: TGTGCCAGCAGTTTCCAGAGGGTTGGGGGGTTCAATCAGCCCCAGCATTTT. This rearrangement joins TRBV2 to TRBJ1-5; D possibly corresponds to TRBD1 (5 bases). Germline-derived CDR1 and CDR2 are SNHLY and FYNNEI. V was pared by 5 bases and J by 3 bases, with 20 bases between. The CDR3 runs to 17 residues. The variable domain in full, completed from reference TRBV2 and TRBJ1-5, reads EPEVTQTPSHQVTQMGQEVILRCVPISNHLYFYWYRQILGQKVEFLVSFYNNEISEKSEIFDDQFSVERPDGSNFTLKIRSTKLEDSAMYFCASSFQRVGGFNQPQHFGDGTRLSIL.

The rearrangement uses TRBV3-1 (or the pseudogene TRBV3-2) and TRBJ1-1, with 8 bases fitting TRBD1. Germline V gives CDR1 LGHDT, CDR2 YNNKEL (reference sequence). The CDR3 length is 14 residues. J was trimmed by 7 bases and V by 2 bases; bases with no gene match: 6. Here the CDR3 DNA reads TGTGCCAGCAGCCAATACAGGGGGGGGATTGAAGCTTTCTTT. It specifies CASSQYRGGIEAFF.

The V and J genes are TRBV11-1 and TRBJ1-2; 8 bases line up with TRBD1. Trimming cost V 5 bases and J 10 bases; bases outside gene matches: 9. Germline CDR1 and CDR2: SGHAT and FQDESV (reference sequence). The CDR3 spans 13 residues. CDR3 sequence: CASSPDRARAYTF. In nucleotides, the CDR3 is TGTGCCAGCAGCCCGGACAGGGCCAGGGCCTACACCTTC.

A single count supports this clone. The chain employs TRBV11-2 and TRBJ1-1, with D possibly TRBD1 on 6 matching bases. Trimming left V 5 bases short and J 6 bases short, with 13 bases between. Germline CDR1 reads SGHAT; CDR2 reads FQNNGV. CDR3 length: 13 residues. CDR3: CASSQDRQAEAFF. In nucleotides, the CDR3 is TGTGCCAGCAGCCAAGACAGGCAAGCTGAAGCTTTCTTT.

The CDR3 coding sequence is TGTGCCAGCAGCTTAGCTATGGGCTCTGGGGCCAACGTCCTGACTTTC. It is translated as CASSLAMGSGANVLTF. V gene TRBV7-9 combines with J gene TRBJ2-6; D is uncertain. The CDR3 spans 16 residues. The V and J ends lost 0 bases and 0 bases respectively, with 6 bases between them. Germline lookup yields CDR1 SEHNR and CDR2 FQNEAQ (reference sequence). Based on the CDR3 plus reference TRBV7-9 and TRBJ2-6, the full variable domain is DTGVSQNPRHKITKRGQNVTFRCDPISEHNRLYWYRQTLGQGPEFLTYFQNEAQLEKSRLLSDRFSAERPKGSFSTLEIQRTEQGDSAMYLCASSLAMGSGANVLTFGAGSRLTVL.

The chain combines TRBV15 with TRBJ2-2, with TRBD1 as a possible D gene (6 bases). The V gene lost 9 bases and the J gene lost 3 bases, with 11 bases spanning the gap. The CDR3 loop spans 13 amino acids. The germline gives CDR1 LNHNV, CDR2 YYDKDF (reference sequence). DNA for the CDR3: TGTGCCACTCAACAGGGCTACACCGGGGAGCTGTTTTTT. Encoded protein: CATQQGYTGELFF.

V usage is TRBV7-9 and J usage is TRBJ2-5; D possibly corresponds to TRBD2 (6 bases). V was trimmed by 0 bases and J by 5 bases, leaving 13 bases between them. Germline V gene lookup returns CDR1 SEHNR and CDR2 FQNEAQ (reference sequence). The CDR3 has 15 residues. This chain's CDR3 is CASSLAGRGSETQYF. The CDR3, as DNA: TGTGCCAGCAGCTTAGCGGGACGGGGGTCGGAGACCCAGTACTTC. Supplemented by reference TRBV7-9 and TRBJ2-5, the full variable domain reads DTGVSQNPRHKITKRGQNVTFRCDPISEHNRLYWYRQTLGQGPEFLTYFQNEAQLEKSRLLSDRFSAERPKGSFSTLEIQRTEQGDSAMYLCASSLAGRGSETQYFGPGTRLLVL.

The chain couples TRBV5-4 to TRBJ1-1, with D maybe TRBD1 (5 bases). The CDR3 runs 16 residues. Deletions cut 4 bases from V and 5 bases from J, with 21 bases between. Germline CDR1 and CDR2: SGHNT and YYREEE (reference sequence). CDR3 coding DNA: TGTGCCAGCAGCCCGCGGTCAGCAGGCCGGGGGACTGAAGCTTTCTTT. This codes for CASSPRSAGRGTEAFF.

The V call is TRBV18, the J call TRBJ2-7, with D possibly being TRBD1 (6 bases). Germline V gene sequence: CDR1 KGHSH, CDR2 LQKENI. The CDR3 extends over 15 amino acids. V was shortened by 0 bases and J by 0 bases, with 9 bases between the two germline ends. In DNA form, the CDR3 reads TGTGCCAGCTCACCACCGGGGGCCAGCTCCTACGAGCAGTACTTC. It yields the protein CASSPPGASSYEQYF.

This rearrangement joins TRBV11-2 to TRBJ2-5, with D possibly being TRBD1 (5 bases). The CDR3 has 13 residues. Germline V lookup: CDR1 SGHAT, CDR2 FQNNGV. Trimming pared 6 bases from V and 1 base from J, leaving 9 bases between. As DNA, the CDR3 is TGTGCCAGCAGGGCAGGGTCCCAAGAGACCCAGTACTTC. Translated, it gives CASRAGSQETQYF.

This clone was observed a handful of times. This chain links TRBV11-2 with TRBJ2-1; weak D call: TRBD2 (6 bases). V was shortened by 3 bases and J by 3 bases, with 9 bases between the two germline ends. From germline, CDR1 is SGHAT and CDR2 FQNNGV. The CDR3 runs to 14 residues. Here the CDR3 reads CASSLGGVYNEQFF. In DNA form, the CDR3 reads TGTGCCAGCAGCTTGGGCGGGGTCTACAATGAGCAGTTCTTC.

This clone was detected a few times. The rearrangement uses TRBV24-1 and TRBJ2-1; 10 bases map to TRBD2. The germline V gene has CDR1 KGHDR and CDR2 SFDVKD. This CDR3 is 14 amino acids long. The J segment lost 3 bases and the V segment lost 7 bases, leaving 2 bases of the junction unmatched. CDR3 in DNA: TGTGCCACCAGGAGCGGGGGGGTCTACAATGAGCAGTTCTTC. This encodes CATRSGGVYNEQFF.